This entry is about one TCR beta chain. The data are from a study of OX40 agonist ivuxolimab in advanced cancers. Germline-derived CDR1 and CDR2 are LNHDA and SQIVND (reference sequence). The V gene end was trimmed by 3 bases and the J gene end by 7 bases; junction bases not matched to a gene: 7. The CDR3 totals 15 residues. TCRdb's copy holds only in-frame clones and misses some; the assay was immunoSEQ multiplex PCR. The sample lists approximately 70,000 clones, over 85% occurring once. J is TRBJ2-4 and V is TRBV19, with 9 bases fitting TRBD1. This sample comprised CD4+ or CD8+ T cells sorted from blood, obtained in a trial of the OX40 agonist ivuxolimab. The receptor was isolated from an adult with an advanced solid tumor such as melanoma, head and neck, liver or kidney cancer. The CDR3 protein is CASSIPGTGNNIQYF. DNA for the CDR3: TGTGCCAGTAGTATTCCCGGGACAGGGAACAACATTCAGTACTTC.